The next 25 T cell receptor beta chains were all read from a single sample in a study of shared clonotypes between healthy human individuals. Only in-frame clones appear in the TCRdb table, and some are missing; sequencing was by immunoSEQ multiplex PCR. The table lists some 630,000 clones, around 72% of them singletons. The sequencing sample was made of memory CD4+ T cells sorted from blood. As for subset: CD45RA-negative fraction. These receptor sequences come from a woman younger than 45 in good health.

DNA of the CDR3: TGTGCCAGCAGCGTAACAGGGACCTATGGCTACACCTTC. It specifies CASSVTGTYGYTF. The V and J genes are TRBV6-1 and TRBJ1-2; TRBD1 is a possible D gene (6 bases). The CDR3 totals 13 residues. Trimming took 6 bases from V and 4 from J, leaving 12 bases between them. The germline V gene has CDR1 MNHNS and CDR2 SASEGT.

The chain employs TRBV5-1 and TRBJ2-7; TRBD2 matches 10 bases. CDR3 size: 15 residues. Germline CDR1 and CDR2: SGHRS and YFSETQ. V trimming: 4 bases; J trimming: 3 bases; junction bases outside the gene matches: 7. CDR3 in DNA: TGCGCCAGCAGCGCGCCCGAGCGGGAGGGCTACGAGCAGTACTTC. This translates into CASSAPEREGYEQYF.

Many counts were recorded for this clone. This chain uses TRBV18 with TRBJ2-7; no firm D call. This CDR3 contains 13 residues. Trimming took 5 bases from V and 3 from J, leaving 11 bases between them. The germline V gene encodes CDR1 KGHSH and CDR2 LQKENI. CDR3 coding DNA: TGTGCCAGCTCAGCGGAGTGGCTCTACGAGCAGTACTTC. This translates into CASSAEWLYEQYF. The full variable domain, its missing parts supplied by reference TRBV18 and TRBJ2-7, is NAGVMQNPRHLVRRRGQEARLRCSPMKGHSHVYWYRQLPEEGLKFMVYLQKENIIDESGMPKERFSAEFPKEGPSILRIQQVVRGDSAAYFCASSAEWLYEQYFGPGTRLTVT.

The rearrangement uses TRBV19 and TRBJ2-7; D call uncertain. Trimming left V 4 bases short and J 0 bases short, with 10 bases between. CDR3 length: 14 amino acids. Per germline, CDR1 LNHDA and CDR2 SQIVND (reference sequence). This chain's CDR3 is CASSRNTISYEQYF. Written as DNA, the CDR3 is TGTGCCAGTAGTAGAAACACGATCTCCTACGAGCAGTACTTC.

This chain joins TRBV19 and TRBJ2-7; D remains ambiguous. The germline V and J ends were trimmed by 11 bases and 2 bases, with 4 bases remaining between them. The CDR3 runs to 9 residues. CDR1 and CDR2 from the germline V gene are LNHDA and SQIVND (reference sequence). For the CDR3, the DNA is TGTGCCGTAACCTACGAGCAGTACTTC. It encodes CAVTYEQYF.

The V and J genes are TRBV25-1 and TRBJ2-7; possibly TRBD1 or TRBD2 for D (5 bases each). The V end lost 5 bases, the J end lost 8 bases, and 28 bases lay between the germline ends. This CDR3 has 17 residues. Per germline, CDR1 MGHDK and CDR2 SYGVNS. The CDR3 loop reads CASSLQTTGPKFLKQYF. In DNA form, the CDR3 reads TGTGCCAGCAGTCTACAAACGACGGGGCCTAAATTTCTCAAGCAGTACTTC.

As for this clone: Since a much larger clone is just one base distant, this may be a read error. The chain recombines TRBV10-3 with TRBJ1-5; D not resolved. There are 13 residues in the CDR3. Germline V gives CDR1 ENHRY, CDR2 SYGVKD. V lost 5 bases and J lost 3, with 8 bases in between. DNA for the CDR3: TGTGCCATCAGTCCGGGAAACAATCAGCCCCAGCATTTT. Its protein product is CAISPGNNQPQHF.

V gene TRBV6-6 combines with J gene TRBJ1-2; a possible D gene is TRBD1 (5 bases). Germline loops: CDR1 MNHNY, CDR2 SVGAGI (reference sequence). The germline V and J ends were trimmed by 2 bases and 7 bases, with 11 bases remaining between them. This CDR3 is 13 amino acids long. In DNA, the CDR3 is TGTGCCAGCAGTTACGAGGGGACGAGTGGCTACACCTTC. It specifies CASSYEGTSGYTF.

CDR3 bases: TGTGCCAGCAGCAAAGCCCCACTAGCGGGAGAGGATACGCAGTATTTT. Protein product: CASSKAPLAGEDTQYF. The chain has TRBV21-1 and TRBJ2-3; the DNA was not compared with TRBD2, the D call given in the table. TRBV21-1 is labeled a pseudogene. The CDR3 sequence is 16 residues long.

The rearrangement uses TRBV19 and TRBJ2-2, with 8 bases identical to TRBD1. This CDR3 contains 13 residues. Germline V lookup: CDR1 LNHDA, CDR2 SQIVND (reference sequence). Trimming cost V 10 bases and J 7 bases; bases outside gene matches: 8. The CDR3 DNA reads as TGTGCCACCCTGGACAGGGTGCACGGGGAGCTGTTTTTT. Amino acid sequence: CATLDRVHGELFF.

The DNA for the CDR3 is TGTGCCAGCTGGACAACGGGTGCTTTAAATGGGCCCCAGCATTTT. Amino acid sequence: CASWTTGALNGPQHF. The chain recombines TRBV28 with TRBJ1-5; a weak D match, TRBD1 (5 bases). The germline V gene encodes CDR1 MDHEN and CDR2 SYDVKM. The CDR3 covers 15 residues. Trimming shortened V by 8 bases and J by 9 bases, and 23 bases separated the two germline ends.

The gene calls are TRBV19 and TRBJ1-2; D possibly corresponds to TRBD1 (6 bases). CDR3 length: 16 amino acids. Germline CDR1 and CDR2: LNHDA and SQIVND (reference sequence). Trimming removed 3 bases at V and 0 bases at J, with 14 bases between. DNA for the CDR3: TGTGCCAGTAGTATTGCATTCGGGACACCTAACTATGGCTACACCTTC. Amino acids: CASSIAFGTPNYGYTF.

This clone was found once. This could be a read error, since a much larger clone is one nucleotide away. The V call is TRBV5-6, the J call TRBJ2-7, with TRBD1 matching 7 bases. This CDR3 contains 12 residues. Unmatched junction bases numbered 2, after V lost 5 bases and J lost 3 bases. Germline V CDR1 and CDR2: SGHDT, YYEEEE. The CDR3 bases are TGTGCCAGCAGTCGGGACAGCTACGAGCAGTACTTC. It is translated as CASSRDSYEQYF.

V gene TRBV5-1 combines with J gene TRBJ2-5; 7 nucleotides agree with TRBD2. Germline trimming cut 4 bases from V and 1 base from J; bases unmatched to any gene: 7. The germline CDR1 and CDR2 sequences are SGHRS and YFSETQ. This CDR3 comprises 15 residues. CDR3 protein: CASSRGRAVQETQYF. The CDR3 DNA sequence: TGCGCCAGCAGCCGGGGGAGGGCGGTCCAAGAGACCCAGTACTTC.

CDR3 DNA: TGTGCCAGCAGCGTAGGAGACACTAACTATGGCTACACCTTC. Protein product: CASSVGDTNYGYTF. V gene TRBV9 combines with J gene TRBJ1-2; D uncertain. There are 14 residues in the CDR3. V shed 0 bases and J shed 0 bases, with 6 bases lying between them. Per germline, CDR1 SGDLS and CDR2 YYNGEE.

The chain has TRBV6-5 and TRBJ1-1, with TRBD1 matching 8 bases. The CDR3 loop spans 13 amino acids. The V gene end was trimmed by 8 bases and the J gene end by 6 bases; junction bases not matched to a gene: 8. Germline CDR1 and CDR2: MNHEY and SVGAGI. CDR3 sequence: CASWTGRVPEAFF. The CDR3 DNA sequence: TGTGCCAGCTGGACAGGGAGAGTACCTGAAGCTTTCTTT.

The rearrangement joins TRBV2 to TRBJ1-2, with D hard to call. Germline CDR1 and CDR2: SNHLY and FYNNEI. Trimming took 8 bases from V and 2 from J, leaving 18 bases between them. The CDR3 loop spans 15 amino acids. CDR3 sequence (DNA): TGTGCCAGCCCCCCACCCGAGGGAATAAACTATGGCTACACCTTC. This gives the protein CASPPPEGINYGYTF.

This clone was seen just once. CDR3 in amino acids: CASSLGPFYEQYF. CDR3 in DNA: TGTGCCAGCAGTTTAGGACCTTTCTACGAGCAGTACTTC. V gene TRBV28 combines with J gene TRBJ2-7; no clear D gene. CDR3 length equals 13 residues. The V gene lost 2 bases and the J gene lost 3 bases, with 8 bases spanning the gap. Germline assignment: CDR1 MDHEN and CDR2 SYDVKM.

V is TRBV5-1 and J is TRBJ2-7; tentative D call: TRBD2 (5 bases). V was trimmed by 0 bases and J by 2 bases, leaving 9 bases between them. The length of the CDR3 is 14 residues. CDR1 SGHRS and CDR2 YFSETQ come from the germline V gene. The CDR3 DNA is TGCGCCAGCAGCTTGGGGGGAGACCCCTACGAGCAGTACTTC. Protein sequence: CASSLGGDPYEQYF.

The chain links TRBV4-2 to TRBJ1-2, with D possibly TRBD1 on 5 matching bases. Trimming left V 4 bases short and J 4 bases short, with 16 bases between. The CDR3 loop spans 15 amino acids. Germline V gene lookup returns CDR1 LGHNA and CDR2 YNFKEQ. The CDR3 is CASSRGLAKIYGYTF. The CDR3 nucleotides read TGTGCCAGCAGCCGGGGACTCGCGAAAATCTATGGCTACACCTTC.

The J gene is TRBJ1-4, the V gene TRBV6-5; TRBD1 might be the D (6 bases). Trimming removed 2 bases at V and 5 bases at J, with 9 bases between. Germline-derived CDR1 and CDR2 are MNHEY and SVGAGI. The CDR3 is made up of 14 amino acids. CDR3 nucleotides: TGTGCCAGCAGTTACGAGAGGGGGAATGAAAAACTGTTTTTT. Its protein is CASSYERGNEKLFF.

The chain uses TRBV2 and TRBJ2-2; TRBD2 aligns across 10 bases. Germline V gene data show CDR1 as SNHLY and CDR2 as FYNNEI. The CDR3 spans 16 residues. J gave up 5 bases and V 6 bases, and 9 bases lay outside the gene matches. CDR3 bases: TGTGCCAGCAGAGGGCTAGCGGGAGATCGTACCGGGGAGCTGTTTTTT. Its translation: CASRGLAGDRTGELFF.

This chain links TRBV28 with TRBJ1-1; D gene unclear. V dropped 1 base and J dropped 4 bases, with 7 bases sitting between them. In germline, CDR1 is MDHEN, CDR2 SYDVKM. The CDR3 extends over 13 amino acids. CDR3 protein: CASSLYTATEAFF. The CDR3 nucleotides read TGTGCCAGCAGTTTATACACGGCCACTGAAGCTTTCTTT. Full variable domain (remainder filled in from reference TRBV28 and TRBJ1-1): DVKVTQSSRYLVKRTGEKVFLECVQDMDHENMFWYRQDPGLGLRLIYFSYDVKMKEKGDIPEGYSVSREKKERFSLILESASTNQTSMYLCASSLYTATEAFFGQGTRLTVV.

CDR3 nucleotide sequence: TGTGCCAGCAGTGAGGGTTCTCCGGGGGCCCAGCCCCAGCATTTT. Protein sequence: CASSEGSPGAQPQHF. This sequence joins TRBV2 and TRBJ1-5; D might be TRBD1 (6 bases). The germline CDR1 and CDR2 sequences are SNHLY and FYNNEI. Trimming removed 3 bases from V and 7 bases from J, with 16 bases in between. This CDR3 is 15 amino acids long.

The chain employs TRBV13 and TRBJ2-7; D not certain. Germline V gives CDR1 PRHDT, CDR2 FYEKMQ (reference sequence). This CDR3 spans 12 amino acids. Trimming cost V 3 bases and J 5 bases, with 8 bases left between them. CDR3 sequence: CASSFGRDEQYF. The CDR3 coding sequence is TGTGCCAGCAGCTTCGGTCGTGACGAGCAGTACTTC.